This T cell receptor (beta chain) comes out of a study of blood T cell repertoires in COVID-19. Study-level information: Both acute and convalescent COVID-19 samples were obtained from the United States, Italy and Spain. T cells, B-cell-depleted T cells, or PBMCs supplied cDNA or gDNA.

Sequencing was performed with immunoSEQ multiplex PCR; in TCRdb, only in-frame clones are kept and a portion is missing. The sample yields roughly 270,000 clones, 85% seen once. Adults between about 18 and 89 years of age took part from fewer than 30 US areas. All recovered Cohort 3 donors got two negative PCRs, got clearance, or saw symptom resolution. The CDR3 is 15 amino acids. Trimming took off 0 bases at V and 4 bases at J, with 10 bases between the two ends. CDR1 and CDR2 from the germline V gene are MGHRA and YSYEKL. The sequence derives from a woman aged 45 to 65 who had recovered from COVID-19. Sequenced sample: PBMCs or T cells enriched from blood (not recorded which). The gene calls are TRBV4-1 and TRBJ2-1, with a possible D match to TRBD2 (6 bases). CDR3 in amino acids: CASSQDTSPYNEQFF. The DNA for the CDR3 is TGCGCCAGCAGCCAAGATACTAGCCCGTACAATGAGCAGTTCTTC.